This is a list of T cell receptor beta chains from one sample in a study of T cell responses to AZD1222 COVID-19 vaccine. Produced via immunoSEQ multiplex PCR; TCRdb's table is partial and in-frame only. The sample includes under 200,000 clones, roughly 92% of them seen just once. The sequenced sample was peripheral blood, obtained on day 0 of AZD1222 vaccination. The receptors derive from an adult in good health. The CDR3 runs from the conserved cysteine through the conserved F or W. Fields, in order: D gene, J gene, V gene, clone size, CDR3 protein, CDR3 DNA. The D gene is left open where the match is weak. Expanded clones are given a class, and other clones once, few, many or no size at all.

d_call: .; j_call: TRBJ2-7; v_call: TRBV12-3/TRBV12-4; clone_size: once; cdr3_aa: CASSTTTEYEQYF; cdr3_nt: TGTGCCAGCAGTACGACAACAGAATACGAGCAGTACTTC
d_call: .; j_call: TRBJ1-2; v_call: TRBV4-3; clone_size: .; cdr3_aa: CASSQVLGGRGYTF; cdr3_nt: TGCGCCAGCAGCCAAGTTCTTGGGGGCAGGGGCTACACCTTC
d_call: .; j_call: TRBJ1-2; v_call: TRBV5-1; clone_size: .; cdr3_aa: CASSLGEPGGVGYTF; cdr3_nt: TGCGCCAGCAGCTTGGGCGAACCAGGTGGAGTTGGCTACACCTTC
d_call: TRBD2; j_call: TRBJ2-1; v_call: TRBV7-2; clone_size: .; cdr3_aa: CASSFFSGGAFYEQFF; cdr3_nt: TGTGCCAGCAGCTTCTTTAGCGGGGGGGCGTTTTATGAGCAGTTCTTC
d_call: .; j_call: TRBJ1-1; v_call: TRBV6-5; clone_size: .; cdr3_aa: CASSTLQIMNTGAFF; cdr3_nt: TGTGCCAGCAGTACCCTACAGATCATGAACACTGGAGCTTTCTTT
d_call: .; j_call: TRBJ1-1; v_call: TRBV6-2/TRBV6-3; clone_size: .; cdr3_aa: CASSYGGGSTEAFF; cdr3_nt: TGTGCCAGCAGTTACGGTGGAGGTTCCACTGAAGCTTTCTTT
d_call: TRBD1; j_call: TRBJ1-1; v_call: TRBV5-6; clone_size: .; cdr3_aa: CASSLERWRTGNTEAFF; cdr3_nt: TGTGCCAGCAGCTTGGAAAGGTGGCGGACAGGGAACACTGAAGCTTTCTTT
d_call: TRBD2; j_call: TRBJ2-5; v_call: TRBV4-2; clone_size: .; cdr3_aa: CASSHGLAGVGETQYF; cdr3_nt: TGTGCCAGCAGCCACGGACTAGCGGGGGTCGGGGAGACCCAGTACTTC
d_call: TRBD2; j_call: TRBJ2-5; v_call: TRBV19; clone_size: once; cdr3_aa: CASSIILAGVETQYF; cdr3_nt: TGTGCCAGTAGTATAATCCTAGCGGGGGTAGAGACCCAGTACTTC
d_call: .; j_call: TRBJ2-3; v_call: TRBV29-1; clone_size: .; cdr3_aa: CSAEFSSTDTQYF; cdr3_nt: TGCAGCGCGGAATTCTCTAGCACAGATACGCAGTATTTT
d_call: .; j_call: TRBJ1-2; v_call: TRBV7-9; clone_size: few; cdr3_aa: CASSLDSWEANYGYTF; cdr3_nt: TGTGCCAGCAGCTTAGACTCTTGGGAGGCTAACTATGGCTACACCTTC
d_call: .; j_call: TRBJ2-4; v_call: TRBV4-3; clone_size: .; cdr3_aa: CASSQEGGADIQYF; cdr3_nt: TGCGCCAGCAGCCAAGAAGGAGGGGCTGACATTCAGTACTTC
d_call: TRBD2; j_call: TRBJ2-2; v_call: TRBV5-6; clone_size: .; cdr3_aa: CASSYGGTNTGELFF; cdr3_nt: TGTGCCAGCAGCTACGGGGGGACGAACACCGGGGAGCTGTTTTTT
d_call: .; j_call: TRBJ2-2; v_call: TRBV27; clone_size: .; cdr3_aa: CASSSAIPNTGELFF; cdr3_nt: TGTGCCAGCAGTTCAGCTATACCGAACACCGGGGAGCTGTTTTTT
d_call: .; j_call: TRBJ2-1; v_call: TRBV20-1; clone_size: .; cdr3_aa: CSARENEQFF; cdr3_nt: TGCAGTGCTAGAGAAAATGAGCAGTTCTTC
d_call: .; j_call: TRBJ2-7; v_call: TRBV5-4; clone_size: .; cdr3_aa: CASSLSGIPYEQYF; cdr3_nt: TGTGCCAGCAGCTTATCAGGGATTCCCTACGAGCAGTACTTC
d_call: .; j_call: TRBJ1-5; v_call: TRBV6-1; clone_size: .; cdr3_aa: CASSEPRGGQPQHF; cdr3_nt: TGTGCCAGCAGTGAACCCCGGGGCGGGCAGCCCCAGCATTTT
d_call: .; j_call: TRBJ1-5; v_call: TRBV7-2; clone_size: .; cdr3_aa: CASSPSDRYQPQHF; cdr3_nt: TGTGCCAGCAGCCCATCTGACAGATATCAGCCCCAGCATTTT
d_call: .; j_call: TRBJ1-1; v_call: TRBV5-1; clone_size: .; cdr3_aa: CASSLMVNTEAFF; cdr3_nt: TGCGCCAGCAGCTTGATGGTGAACACTGAAGCTTTCTTT
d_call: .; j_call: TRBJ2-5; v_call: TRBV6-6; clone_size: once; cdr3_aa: CASSPGLATAPQETQYF; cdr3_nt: TGTGCCAGCAGTCCCGGCCTAGCGACAGCCCCACAAGAGACCCAGTACTTC
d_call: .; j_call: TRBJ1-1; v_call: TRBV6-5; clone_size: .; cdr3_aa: CASSGGRTEAFF; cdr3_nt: TGTGCCAGCAGCGGGGGTCGTACTGAAGCTTTCTTT
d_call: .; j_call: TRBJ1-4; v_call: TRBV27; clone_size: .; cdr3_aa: CASKKSNEKLFF; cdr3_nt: TGTGCCAGCAAAAAATCCAATGAAAAACTGTTTTTT
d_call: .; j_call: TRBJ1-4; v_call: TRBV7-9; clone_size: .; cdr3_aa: CASSSIPTISGSEKLFF; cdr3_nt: TGTGCCAGCAGCTCCATTCCAACGATCAGCGGGTCGGAAAAACTGTTTTTT
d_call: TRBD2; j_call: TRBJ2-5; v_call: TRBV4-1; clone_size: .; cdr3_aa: CASWMTSGAEETQYF; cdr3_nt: TGCGCCAGCTGGATGACTAGCGGGGCGGAAGAGACCCAGTACTTC
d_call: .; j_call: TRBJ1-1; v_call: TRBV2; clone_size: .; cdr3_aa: CASSVGLANTEAFF; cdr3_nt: TGTGCCAGCAGTGTAGGGTTGGCGAACACTGAAGCTTTCTTT
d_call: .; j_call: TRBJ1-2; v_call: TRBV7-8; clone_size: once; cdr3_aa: CASSDPRGVANYGYTF; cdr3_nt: TGTGCCAGCAGCGACCCACGGGGAGTAGCTAACTATGGCTACACCTTC
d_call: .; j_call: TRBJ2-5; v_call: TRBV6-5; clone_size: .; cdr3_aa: CASRSTGRETQYF; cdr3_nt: TGTGCCAGCAGATCTACAGGGAGAGAGACCCAGTACTTC
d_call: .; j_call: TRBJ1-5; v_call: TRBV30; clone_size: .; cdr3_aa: CAWSADSNQPQHF; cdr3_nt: TGTGCCTGGAGTGCAGACAGCAATCAGCCCCAGCATTTT
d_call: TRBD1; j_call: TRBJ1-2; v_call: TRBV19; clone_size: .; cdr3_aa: CASSIGRTGDYGYTF; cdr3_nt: TGTGCCAGTAGTATAGGCCGGACAGGGGACTATGGCTACACCTTC
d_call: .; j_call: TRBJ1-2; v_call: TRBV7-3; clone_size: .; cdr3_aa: CASSLNPMGTADGYTF; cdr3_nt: TGTGCCAGCAGCTTAAACCCCATGGGGACGGCGGATGGCTACACCTTC
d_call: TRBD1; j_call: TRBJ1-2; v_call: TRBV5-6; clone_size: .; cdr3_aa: CASSQTGRRSYGYTF; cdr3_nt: TGTGCCAGCAGCCAGACAGGGCGTCGATCATATGGCTACACCTTC
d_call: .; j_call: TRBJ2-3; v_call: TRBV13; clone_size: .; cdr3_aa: CASLSASEDTQYF; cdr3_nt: TGTGCCAGCCTCTCGGCGTCGGAGGATACGCAGTATTTT
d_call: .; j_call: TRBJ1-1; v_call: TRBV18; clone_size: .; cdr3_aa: CASSPSLTEAFF; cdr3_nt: TGTGCCAGCTCACCGTCGCTCACTGAAGCTTTCTTT
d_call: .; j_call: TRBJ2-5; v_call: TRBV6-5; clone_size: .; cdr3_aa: CASQAPYQETQYF; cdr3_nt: TGTGCCAGCCAAGCCCCGTACCAAGAGACCCAGTACTTC
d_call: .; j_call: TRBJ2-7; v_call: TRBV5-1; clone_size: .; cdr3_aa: CASSSGWTVSYEQYF; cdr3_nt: TGCGCCAGCAGCAGCGGCTGGACGGTTTCCTACGAGCAGTACTTC
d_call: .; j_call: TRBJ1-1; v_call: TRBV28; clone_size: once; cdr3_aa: CASSGPDTGNTEAFF; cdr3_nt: TGTGCCAGCAGTGGGCCGGACACCGGGAACACTGAAGCTTTCTTT
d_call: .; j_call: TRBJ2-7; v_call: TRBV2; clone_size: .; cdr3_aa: CASSDPGSEQYF; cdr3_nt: TGTGCCAGCAGTGACCCGGGGAGCGAGCAGTACTTC
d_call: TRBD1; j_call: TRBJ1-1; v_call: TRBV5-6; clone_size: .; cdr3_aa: CASSFGQGNTEAFF; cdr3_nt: TGTGCCAGCAGCTTCGGACAGGGGAACACTGAAGCTTTCTTT
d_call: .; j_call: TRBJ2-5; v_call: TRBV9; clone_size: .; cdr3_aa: CASSNSPRGETQYF; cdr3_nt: TGTGCCAGCAGCAATTCCCCCCGGGGGGAGACCCAGTACTTC
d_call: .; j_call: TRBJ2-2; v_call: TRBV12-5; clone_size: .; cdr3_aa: CASGGKFANTGELFF; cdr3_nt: TGTGCTAGTGGGGGGAAGTTCGCGAACACCGGGGAGCTGTTTTTT
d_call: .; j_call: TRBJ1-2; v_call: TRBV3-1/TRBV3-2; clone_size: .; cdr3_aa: CASSQGRHGPYGYTF; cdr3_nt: TGTGCCAGCAGCCAAGGGCGGCACGGTCCCTATGGCTACACCTTC
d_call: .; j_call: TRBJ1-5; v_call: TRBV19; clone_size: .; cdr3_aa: CASSVGGRSTQHF; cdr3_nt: TGTGCCAGTAGCGTTGGCGGCCGCTCAACCCAGCATTTT
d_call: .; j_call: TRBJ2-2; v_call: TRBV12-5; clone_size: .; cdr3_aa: CASGHNTGELFF; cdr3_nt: TGTGCTAGTGGACACAACACCGGGGAGCTGTTTTTT
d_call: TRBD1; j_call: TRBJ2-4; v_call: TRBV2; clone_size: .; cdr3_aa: CASSEGTGGAKNIQYF; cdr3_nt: TGTGCCAGCAGTGAAGGCACAGGGGGAGCCAAAAACATTCAGTACTTC
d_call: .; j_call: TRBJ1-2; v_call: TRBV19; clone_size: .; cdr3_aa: CASSIGPGGYTF; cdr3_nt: TGTGCCAGTAGTATAGGCCCCGGTGGCTACACCTTC
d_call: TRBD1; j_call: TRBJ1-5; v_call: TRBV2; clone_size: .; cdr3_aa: CASSPTGGWNQPQHF; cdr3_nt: TGTGCCAGCAGTCCCACAGGGGGCTGGAATCAGCCCCAGCATTTT
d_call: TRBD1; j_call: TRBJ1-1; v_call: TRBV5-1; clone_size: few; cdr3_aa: CASSLTISGQGEIAFF; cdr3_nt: TGCGCCAGCAGCTTAACCATTTCGGGACAGGGAGAGATAGCTTTCTTT
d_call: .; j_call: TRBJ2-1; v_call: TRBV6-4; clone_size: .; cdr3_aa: CASPRGPLAGTYNEQFF; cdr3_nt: TGTGCCAGCCCCAGGGGGCCGCTAGCGGGGACCTACAATGAGCAGTTCTTC